The rows below give T cell receptor beta chains drawn from one sample of a study of cytomegalovirus exposure and HLA in healthy donors. TCRdb's table, derived via immunoSEQ multiplex PCR, lists solely in-frame clones and lacks some. The profile shows 100,000 to 150,000 clones, roughly 80% of them singletons. The specimen sequenced was PBMCs. The origin of the receptors is a man between 18 and 35 years old in good health and CMV-seropositive. Each CDR3 is given with its conserved first and last residue. The order of the fields is J gene, D gene, V gene, clone size, CDR3 DNA, CDR3 protein. The D gene is left open where the match is weak. Not every row has a clone size; where given, it reads once, few, many or a size class.

>TRBJ1-3|-|TRBV15|-
TGTGCCACCAGCAGAGATCTTCGACTCTCTGGAAACACCATATATTTT
CATSRDLRLSGNTIYF
>TRBJ1-4|TRBD1|TRBV7-9|-
TGTGCCAGCAGAAAGGGGGCGAAGGTCAAGGAAAAACTGTTTTTT
CASRKGAKVKEKLFF
>TRBJ2-1|TRBD1|TRBV27|-
TGTGCCAGCAGTAGACCACTGGGACAGGACAATGAGCAGTTCTTC
CASSRPLGQDNEQFF
>TRBJ2-2|-|TRBV7-2|-
TGTGCCAGCACCCATCCAGGACAGCAAATAAACACCGGGGAGCTGTTTTTT
CASTHPGQQINTGELFF
>TRBJ2-5|-|TRBV6-6|-
TGTGCCAGCAGTACACAAGAGACCCAGTACTTC
CASSTQETQYF
>TRBJ1-2|-|TRBV6-4|-
TGTGCCAGCAGTCCAACCATGGACACGGTCTATGGCTACACCTTC
CASSPTMDTVYGYTF
>TRBJ1-1|-|TRBV25-1|-
TGTGCCAGCAGTGCACCGGGACACCGGGGTGAAGCTTTCTTT
CASSAPGHRGEAFF
>TRBJ2-3|TRBD2|TRBV5-8|-
TGTGCCAGCAGCTTGGAGGGACTAGCGGGAGGAGGGGTCGGCACAGATACGCAGTATTTT
CASSLEGLAGGGVGTDTQYF
>TRBJ2-2|TRBD1|TRBV14|-
TGTGCCAGCAGCCATGGACAGGGGGTTCTTAACGGGGAGCTGTTTTTT
CASSHGQGVLNGELFF
>TRBJ1-2|TRBD1|TRBV9|-
TGTGCCAGCAGCGTAGGTGGGACAGGGGGTGGCTACACCTTC
CASSVGGTGGGYTF
>TRBJ1-2|-|TRBV4-3|-
TGCGCCAGCAGCCAATCCACCTTGGTACAGGCGGTGTCTCATGGCTACACCTTC
CASSQSTLVQAVSHGYTF
>TRBJ1-4|-|TRBV15|-
TGTGCCACCAATCCCGGAAACCGGGGTAATGAAAAACTGTTTTTT
CATNPGNRGNEKLFF
>TRBJ2-3|TRBD2|TRBV5-1|-
TGCGCCAGCAGCTTGGGACTAGCGGACTACACAGATACGCAGTATTTT
CASSLGLADYTDTQYF
>TRBJ1-2|-|TRBV27|-
TGTGCCAGCAGTTTTGCAGGGGCTAATTCAGGCTACACCTTC
CASSFAGANSGYTF
>TRBJ2-1|-|TRBV27|-
TGTGCCAGCAGAAGACAGGCCATCCTTTACAATGAGCAGTTCTTC
CASRRQAILYNEQFF
>TRBJ1-1|TRBD1|TRBV5-6|few
TGTGCCAGCAGCTTCGGACAGGGGAACACTGAAGCTTTCTTT
CASSFGQGNTEAFF
>TRBJ1-1|-|TRBV7-9|-
TGTGCCAGCGCGGGGGGGAATGTTGATTTCTTT
CASAGGNVDFF
>TRBJ2-1|TRBD2|TRBV6-5|-
TGTGCCAGCAGTTCCGGACTAGCGGGGGGTAATGAGCAGTTCTTC
CASSSGLAGGNEQFF
>TRBJ1-1|TRBD1|TRBV10-2|-
TGCGCCAGCAAAGAAACAGGGGGCTACACTGAAGCTTTCTTT
CASKETGGYTEAFF
>TRBJ2-5|TRBD1|TRBV14|-
TGTGCCAGCAGCCAAAGAGGGGGCGAAGAGACCCAGTACTTC
CASSQRGGEETQYF
>TRBJ1-2|TRBD1|TRBV11-2|-
TGTGCCAGCAGCTTAGAAGGGGGCAGAGGCTATGGCTACACCTTC
CASSLEGGRGYGYTF
>TRBJ1-1|-|TRBV19|-
TGTGCCAGTAGTATCTCCAGGGGCACTGAAGCTTTCTTT
CASSISRGTEAFF
>TRBJ1-6|TRBD1|TRBV2|-
TGTGCCATCCTCCGGGACAGAGGCTCACCCCTCCACTTT
CAILRDRGSPLHF
>TRBJ1-3|-|TRBV5-1|-
TGCGCCAGCAGCTTGAATACAGCTGGAAACACCATATATTTT
CASSLNTAGNTIYF
>TRBJ1-4|-|TRBV6-1|-
TGTGCCAGCAGTGAGGTCGTGGGCAACGATGAAAAACTGTTTTTT
CASSEVVGNDEKLFF
>TRBJ2-2|-|TRBV2|-
TGTGCCAGCAGTCAGCCGGAGGGCGGGGAGCTGTTTTTT
CASSQPEGGELFF
>TRBJ1-5|TRBD1|TRBV6-1|-
TGTGCCAGCAGTGCTGACAGGGTGGCAGGCAATCAGCCCCAGCATTTT
CASSADRVAGNQPQHF
>TRBJ1-2|TRBD1|TRBV2|-
TGTGCCAGCATAAGTCGACAGGGGGCTTGGGGTAACTATGGCTACACCTTC
CASISRQGAWGNYGYTF
>TRBJ2-1|-|TRBV10-3|-
TGTGCCATCAGTGACCTTGGGGAGGAGCAGTTCTTC
CAISDLGEEQFF
>TRBJ1-5|-|TRBV5-6|-
TGTGCCAGCAGCTTACAGGATCAGCCCCAGCATTTT
CASSLQDQPQHF
>TRBJ2-2|TRBD2|TRBV5-1|-
TGCGCCAGCAGCTTCAGGGAGCGGGACGCCGGGGAGCTGTTTTTT
CASSFRERDAGELFF
>TRBJ2-5|-|TRBV7-9|-
TGTGCCAGCAGCTCCCGAAGGAGAGAGACCCAGTACTTC
CASSSRRRETQYF
>TRBJ1-5|TRBD1|TRBV7-2|-
TGTGCCAGCAGCTTGACAGGGAACGGCAATCAGCCCCAGCATTTT
CASSLTGNGNQPQHF
>TRBJ2-7|-|TRBV7-2|-
TGTGCCAGCAGCTATCAACGGCTAGCCCTCGGGTACGAGCAGTACTTC
CASSYQRLALGYEQYF
>TRBJ1-5|TRBD1|TRBV15|-
TGTGCCACCAGCAGAGACACAGGGGCCAGCAATCAGCCCCAGCATTTT
CATSRDTGASNQPQHF
>TRBJ2-7|TRBD1|TRBV5-1|-
TGCGCCAGCAGCCTTAAGACAGGGCTCTACGAGCAGTACTTC
CASSLKTGLYEQYF
>TRBJ1-3|TRBD1|TRBV25-1|-
TGTGCCAGCAGCCAGGGGGAGAGAACCATATATTTT
CASSQGERTIYF
>TRBJ2-1|TRBD2|TRBV7-2|-
TGTGCCAGCAGCCTATGGGGGACTAGAATTAATGAGCAGTTCTTC
CASSLWGTRINEQFF
>TRBJ2-7|-|TRBV10-1|-
TGCGCCAGCAGTGAAGGCGAGGCCGCCTCCTACGAGCAGTACTTC
CASSEGEAASYEQYF
>TRBJ2-3|TRBD1|TRBV7-8|-
TGTGCCAGCAGCTCGTACCGGGACAGGAAAGGAGATACGCAGTATTTT
CASSSYRDRKGDTQYF
>TRBJ1-4|-|TRBV6-6|-
TGTGCCAGCACCTCTTCCGCCCCCGGGGGGTTGGAAAAACTGTTTTTT
CASTSSAPGGLEKLFF
>TRBJ2-3|TRBD2|TRBV19|-
TGTGCCAGTAGTGACCGGGCGGGAGTAACAGATACGCAGTATTTT
CASSDRAGVTDTQYF
>TRBJ1-5|-|TRBV10-3|-
TGTGCCATCAGTCCGGTCGGGGAGGCAAGTCCCCAGCATTTT
CAISPVGEASPQHF
>TRBJ1-5|-|TRBV5-6|-
TGTGCCAGCAGCCTAAGCCCTAATCAGCCCCAGCATTTT
CASSLSPNQPQHF
>TRBJ1-1|-|TRBV6-5|once
TGTGCCAGCAGTCCCCCGGACAGTAACACTGAAGCTTTCTTT
CASSPPDSNTEAFF
>TRBJ1-2|TRBD1|TRBV19|few
TGTGCCAGTAGTTCCTGGACAGGGGAGAACTATGGCTACACCTTC
CASSSWTGENYGYTF
>TRBJ1-5|-|TRBV30|once
TGTGCCTGGAGTCGCGGCCGGGACTTCCCCGCGGGCAATCAGCCCCAGCATTTT
CAWSRGRDFPAGNQPQHF
>TRBJ1-2|TRBD1|TRBV30|-
TGTGCCTGGGGGACAGCCTATAACTATGGCTACACCTTC
CAWGTAYNYGYTF
>TRBJ2-7|TRBD2|TRBV2|-
TGTGCCAGCTCCGGGACTAGCGGGAGATACGAGCAGTACTTC
CASSGTSGRYEQYF
>TRBJ1-5|-|TRBV19|-
TGTGCCAGTAGTATACAGGGCGGTCAGCCCCAGCATTTT
CASSIQGGQPQHF
>TRBJ1-1|-|TRBV27|few
TGTGCCAGCAGTTTTTCCGGGGGATTCACTGAAGCTTTCTTT
CASSFSGGFTEAFF
>TRBJ2-5|-|TRBV5-1|-
TGCGCCAGCAGCTTGGGGACTGCTCGAGAGACCCAGTACTTC
CASSLGTARETQYF
>TRBJ1-1|TRBD1|TRBV6-1|-
TGTGCCAGCAGTGTCTACAGGGGGCCAGGTTACACTGAAGCTTTCTTT
CASSVYRGPGYTEAFF
>TRBJ1-6|-|TRBV30|-
TGTGCCTGGAGTCTTCTACAGGGTCGGGCATTTAATTCACCCCTCCACTTT
CAWSLLQGRAFNSPLHF